This T cell receptor (beta chain) was identified during a study of post-analysis software for immune sequencing data. About the study: Relapsing-remitting, secondary progressive and progressive-relapsing multiple sclerosis courses were included.

V shed 5 bases and J shed 4 bases, with 9 bases lying between them. This CDR3 is 12 amino acids long. A few counts support this clonotype. No antigen is known for it. Study-wide results and limits: Multiple sclerosis was associated with a significant reduction in normalized Chao1 diversity relative to controls. Comparison of patients with controls showed four or five TRBV segments more frequent in patients, TRBV5-6, TRBV5-1 and TRBV20-1 among them.

TCR beta cDNA libraries had unique molecular identifiers. MiXCR was run by TCRdb on the PCR reads, yielding one entry per CDR3 protein. The table has 450,000 to 700,000 distinct CDR3 sequences, roughly 47% seen once; the top ten hold about 1.8%. This clonotype was obtained from a girl aged 10-17 years with multiple sclerosis. The source material was blood. This rearrangement joins TRBV12-3 or TRBV12-4 to TRBJ2-7; D might be TRBD1 (5 bases). The CDR3 spells CASSTDRYEQYF. In nucleotides, the CDR3 is TGTGCCAGCAGTACTGACAGATACGAGCAGTACTTC.